A single sample is the source of the 17 T cell receptor beta chains below, sequenced in a study of blood T cell repertoires in COVID-19. TCRdb's table, derived via immunoSEQ multiplex PCR, lists solely in-frame clones and lacks some. Of a few hundred thousand clones listed, approximately 87% are singletons. The sample taken for sequencing was PBMCs or T cells enriched from blood (not recorded which). These receptors originate from a man aged 35-49 years in a cohort exposed to, infected with or recovered from COVID-19 (not recorded which).

This chain connects TRBV28 to TRBJ1-2, with 9 bases aligning to TRBD1. J gave up 2 bases and V 1 base, and 8 bases lay outside the gene matches. Germline CDR1 is MDHEN and CDR2 is SYDVKM. This CDR3 comprises 17 residues. The CDR3 nucleotides are TGTGCCAGCAGTTTATCGGGACAGGGAGGCAAAAACTATGGCTACACCTTC. Protein sequence: CASSLSGQGGKNYGYTF.

This rearrangement joins TRBV6-1 to TRBJ2-5; TRBD1 aligns across 9 bases. After removal of 3 bases from V and 5 bases from J, the junction contained 7 bases not matched to a gene. From germline, CDR1 is MNHNS and CDR2 SASEGT. The CDR3 is made up of 15 amino acids. The CDR3 sequence is CASSDIRDRAETQYF. DNA for the CDR3: TGTGCCAGCAGTGATATCCGGGACAGGGCTGAGACCCAGTACTTC.

V usage is TRBV18 and J usage is TRBJ2-1; 12 nucleotides agree with TRBD2. Trimming took 4 bases from V and 9 from J; bases not matched to a gene: 25. Germline V lookup: CDR1 KGHSH, CDR2 LQKENI. This CDR3 comprises 21 residues. The CDR3 DNA reads TGTGCCAGCTCACACCTGATACCGGGACAGAGGACTAGCGGGACGAGGGTTGAGCAGTTCTTC. Its protein product is CASSHLIPGQRTSGTRVEQFF.

This clone came up once. J is TRBJ2-7 and V is TRBV9; unclear D gene. Germline CDR1 and CDR2: SGDLS and YYNGEE. CDR3 length: 13 residues. The V and J ends lost 4 bases and 5 bases respectively, with 13 bases between them. The CDR3: CASSPQSRDEQYF. The CDR3 nucleotides read TGTGCCAGCAGCCCCCAATCGCGTGACGAGCAGTACTTC.

The chain employs TRBV19 and TRBJ1-5, with 9 nucleotides matching TRBD1. CDR1 is LNHDA, CDR2 SQIVND, per germline (reference sequence). This CDR3 is 13 amino acids long. The trim removed 8 bases at V and 6 bases at J, leaving 5 bases unmatched. The DNA for the CDR3 is TGTGCCAGTGGGACAGGGAAGGGTCAGCCCCAGCATTTT. Translating gives CASGTGKGQPQHF.

The J gene is TRBJ1-5, the V gene TRBV7-6; 8 bases line up with TRBD1. Germline-derived CDR1 and CDR2 are SGHVS and FNYEAQ. The CDR3 runs to 14 residues. The ends lost 5 bases at V and 4 bases at J; junction bases unmatched: 4. The CDR3 sequence: CASSPDRGNQPQHF. The CDR3 DNA follows: TGTGCCAGCAGCCCAGACAGGGGTAATCAGCCCCAGCATTTT.

This chain uses TRBV4-2 with TRBJ2-1, with 8 bases aligning to TRBD2. This CDR3 is 16 amino acids long. From germline, CDR1 is LGHNA and CDR2 YNFKEQ. Losses at the gene ends were 2 bases for V and 0 bases for J; bases not matched to a gene: 3. CDR3 sequence reads: CASSQLAGLSYNEQFF. The CDR3 DNA reads as TGTGCCAGCAGCCAACTAGCGGGCCTCTCCTACAATGAGCAGTTCTTC.

The chain combines TRBV7-3 with TRBJ1-3, with 9 nucleotides matching TRBD1. This CDR3 contains 20 residues. V shed 1 base, J shed 2 bases, and the junction held 15 bases outside the gene matches. Germline V gene data show CDR1 as SGHTA and CDR2 as FQGTGA. CDR3 sequence (DNA): TGTGCCAGCAGCTTAAAGGTCGGGAGACAGGGGGGATCCCCTGGAAACACCATATATTTT. Translated: CASSLKVGRQGGSPGNTIYF.

CDR3 sequence (DNA): TGTGCCAGCAGAAAACAGGGAGACAATGAGCAGTTCTTC. Residues: CASRKQGDNEQFF. This sequence joins TRBV5-8 and TRBJ2-1, with D tentatively TRBD1 (6 bases). CDR1 and CDR2 (germline): SGHTS, YDEGEE. V gave up 5 bases and J gave up 5 bases, with 11 bases separating them. The CDR3 covers 13 residues. Full variable domain (missing parts from reference TRBV5-8 and TRBJ2-1): EAGVTQSPTHLIKTRGQQATLRCSPISGHTSVYWYQQALGLGLQFLLWYDEGEERNRGNFPPRFSGRQFPNYSSELNVNALELEDSALYLCASRKQGDNEQFFGPGTRLTVL.

The V call is TRBV7-9, the J call TRBJ1-1; 10 bases fit TRBD1. The CDR3 is made up of 14 amino acids. Germline CDR1 and CDR2: SEHNR and FQNEAQ (reference sequence). With V trimmed by 5 bases and J by 4 bases, 4 bases remained unmatched. The CDR3 bases are TGTGCCAGCAGCGTGGGACAGGGGTCCACTGAAGCTTTCTTT. Its translation is CASSVGQGSTEAFF.

The V call is TRBV3-1 (or the pseudogene TRBV3-2), the J call TRBJ2-3, with D unclear. The CDR3 consists of 11 residues. Germline-derived CDR1 and CDR2 are LGHDT and YNNKEL (reference sequence). Trimming removed 3 bases at V and 4 bases at J, with 2 bases between. CDR3 in DNA: TGTGCCAGCAGCCACGCAGATACGCAGTATTTT. Translating gives CASSHADTQYF.

This chain connects TRBV5-1 to TRBJ2-7; TRBD2 agrees at 9 bases. The V gene end was trimmed by 4 bases and the J gene end by 1 base; junction bases not matched to a gene: 3. Germline lookup yields CDR1 SGHRS and CDR2 YFSETQ. The CDR3 extends over 14 amino acids. CDR3 residues: CASSVAGGSYEQYF. DNA for the CDR3: TGCGCCAGCAGCGTTGCGGGAGGGTCCTACGAGCAGTACTTC.

The chain combines TRBV7-9 with TRBJ1-3; 7 bases align to TRBD1. This CDR3 region has 16 residues. V lost 4 bases and J lost 1; bases outside the gene matches: 7. The germline V gene encodes CDR1 SEHNR and CDR2 FQNEAQ (reference sequence). The chain's CDR3 is CASSSKTGRSGNTIYF. CDR3 nucleotides: TGTGCCAGCAGCTCAAAGACAGGGAGGTCTGGAAACACCATATATTTT.

J is TRBJ2-1 and V is TRBV5-1; D possibly corresponds to TRBD2 (6 bases). Trimming pared 0 bases from V and 5 bases from J, leaving 15 bases between. This CDR3 comprises 16 residues. The germline V gene has CDR1 SGHRS and CDR2 YFSETQ. CDR3 loop: CASSLDGSGLNNEQFF. DNA of the CDR3: TGCGCCAGCAGCTTGGATGGTAGCGGCCTCAACAATGAGCAGTTCTTC.

The rearrangement uses TRBV9 and TRBJ2-7, with 9 bases matching TRBD2. Germline V gene sequence: CDR1 SGDLS, CDR2 YYNGEE. This CDR3 has 15 residues. With 7 bases clipped from V and 4 bases from J, the junction kept 12 bases outside the gene matches. The CDR3 reads CASPPAGGSIYEQYF. DNA of the CDR3: TGTGCCAGCCCCCCAGCGGGAGGATCTATTTACGAGCAGTACTTC.

The rearrangement uses TRBV27 and TRBJ2-2; 8 positions match TRBD1. The CDR3 length is 15 residues. Germline V gene data show CDR1 as MNHEY and CDR2 as SMNVEV (reference sequence). V lost 5 bases and J lost 3; bases outside the gene matches: 5. CDR3 sequence reads: CASSPGTGYTGELFF. CDR3 DNA: TGTGCCAGCAGTCCCGGGACAGGATACACCGGGGAGCTGTTTTTT.

The chain links TRBV19 to TRBJ2-1, with D possibly being TRBD1 (6 bases). The CDR3 is made up of 11 amino acids. Germline CDR1 reads LNHDA; CDR2 reads SQIVND (reference sequence). Trimming stripped 5 bases from V and 12 bases from J, with 11 bases between. CDR3 nucleotide sequence: TGTGCCAGTAGTTCAGAGGACAGGCAGTTCTTC. It specifies CASSSEDRQFF.